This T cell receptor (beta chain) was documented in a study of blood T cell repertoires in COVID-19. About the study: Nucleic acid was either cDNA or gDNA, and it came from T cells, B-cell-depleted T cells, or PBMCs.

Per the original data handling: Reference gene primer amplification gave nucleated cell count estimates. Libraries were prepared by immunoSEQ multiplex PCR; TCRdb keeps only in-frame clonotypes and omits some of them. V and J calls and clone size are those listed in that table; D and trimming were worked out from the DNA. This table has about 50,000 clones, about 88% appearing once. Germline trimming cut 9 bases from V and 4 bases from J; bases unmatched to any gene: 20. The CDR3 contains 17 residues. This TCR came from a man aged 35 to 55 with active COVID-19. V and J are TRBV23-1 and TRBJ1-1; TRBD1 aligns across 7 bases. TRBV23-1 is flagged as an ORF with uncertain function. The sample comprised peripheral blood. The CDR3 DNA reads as TGCGCCAGGGTTCTAAGGGACAGCCTCGCGAGTAGCACTGAAGCTTTCTTT. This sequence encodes CARVLRDSLASSTEAFF.